The 6 T cell receptor beta chains below come from one sample, sequenced in a study of regulatory T cells in long-lasting Graves disease (dated by TCRdb to the early 2020s). Library creation used multiplex PCR. Sequencing took place on an Illumina HiSeq 4000. CDR3 regions were amplified by Arm-PCR with iRepertoire HTBI primers to construct TCR beta libraries. The raw public reads went through TCRdb reprocessing: fastp at Q25, MiXCR clone calling, in-frame beta chains kept. Rows with a matching CDR3 protein are joined into one entry that keeps the most common DNA and genes. The sample has hundreds of thousands of distinct CDR3 sequences on record, approximately 15% of them singletons. The top ten hold approximately 20% of the sample. The label giving this sample's time point can be read as: newly diagnosed GD, antithyroid drugs for less than 3 months. For both TCR sequencing and RNA sequencing, RNA was extracted from PBMCs using TRIzol.

The sample was also linked to a second study, of T cells in Graves' hyperthyroidism and ophthalmopathy.

Sequences were derived from peripheral blood mononuclear cells (PBMCs), sampled at new diagnosis, from a patient treated with antithyroid drugs. The receptors were gathered from a woman aged 25 to 45 with Graves disease. Donor details come from another sample of the same person, matched by shared clones.

A remark on this clonotype: A read error may explain this, as a much larger clone is one base away. V is TRBV20-1 and J is TRBJ1-5, with D perhaps matching TRBD1 (5 bases). Looked up from germline, CDR1 is DFQATT and CDR2 is SNEGSKA (reference sequence). CDR3 length: 14 amino acids. Trimming left V 1 base short and J 7 bases short, with 14 bases between. In DNA form, the CDR3 reads TGCAGTGCTAGAGTAGGGGACGGAGACCAGCCCCAGCATTTT. Amino acids: CSARVGDGDQPQHF.

In this sample, this clonotype turned up a few times. The V gene is TRBV18, the J gene TRBJ1-5, with D maybe TRBD1 (6 bases). Germline V gene sequence: CDR1 KGHSH, CDR2 LQKENI. The CDR3 covers 14 residues. The V end lost 2 bases, the J end lost 5 bases, and 10 bases lay between the germline ends. For the CDR3, the DNA is TGTGCCAGCTCACCAGTACAGGGAGATCAGCCCCAGCATTTT. This gives the protein CASSPVQGDQPQHF.

This clonotype was seen only a few times. V and J are TRBV20-1 and TRBJ2-7, with D possibly matching TRBD1 (7 bases). The germline CDR1 and CDR2 sequences are DFQATT and SNEGSKA (reference sequence). The CDR3 consists of 14 residues. The V end was cut by 1 base, the J end by 1 base, with 11 bases between. This CDR3 is CSARGGDRSYEQYF. The CDR3 bases are TGCAGTGCTAGAGGGGGGGACAGATCCTACGAGCAGTACTTC.

CDR3 sequence: CASSLPGDLGLARNSPLHF. CDR3 nucleotides: TGTGCCAGCAGTCTCCCTGGGGACCTCGGTCTGGCAAGGAATTCACCCCTCCACTTT. The chain carries TRBV27 and TRBJ1-6; D perhaps matches TRBD1 (5 bases). V was clipped by 5 bases and J by 7 bases, with 27 bases between them. This CDR3 contains 19 residues. Germline V CDR1 and CDR2: MNHEY, SMNVEV (reference sequence).

This clonotype was picked up many times. The chain has TRBV2 and TRBJ2-7, with D unclear. The CDR3 covers 15 residues. V was cut by 2 bases and J by 3 bases, with 14 bases left in between. CDR1 is SNHLY and CDR2 is FYNNEI in the germline V gene. The CDR3 loop is CASSESPTEFYEQYF. In DNA form, the CDR3 reads TGTGCCAGCAGTGAAAGTCCAACTGAATTCTACGAGCAGTACTTC.

The chain links TRBV7-2 to TRBJ1-4, with D possibly being TRBD1 (6 bases). Trimming took off 5 bases at V and 10 bases at J, with 23 bases between the two ends. The CDR3 contains 16 residues. Germline assignment: CDR1 SGHTA and CDR2 FQGNSA. Written as DNA, the CDR3 is TGTGCCAGCAGCCTCGAAAACAGGGAAGTTATTGGAAAACTGTTTTTT. Its translation is CASSLENREVIGKLFF.